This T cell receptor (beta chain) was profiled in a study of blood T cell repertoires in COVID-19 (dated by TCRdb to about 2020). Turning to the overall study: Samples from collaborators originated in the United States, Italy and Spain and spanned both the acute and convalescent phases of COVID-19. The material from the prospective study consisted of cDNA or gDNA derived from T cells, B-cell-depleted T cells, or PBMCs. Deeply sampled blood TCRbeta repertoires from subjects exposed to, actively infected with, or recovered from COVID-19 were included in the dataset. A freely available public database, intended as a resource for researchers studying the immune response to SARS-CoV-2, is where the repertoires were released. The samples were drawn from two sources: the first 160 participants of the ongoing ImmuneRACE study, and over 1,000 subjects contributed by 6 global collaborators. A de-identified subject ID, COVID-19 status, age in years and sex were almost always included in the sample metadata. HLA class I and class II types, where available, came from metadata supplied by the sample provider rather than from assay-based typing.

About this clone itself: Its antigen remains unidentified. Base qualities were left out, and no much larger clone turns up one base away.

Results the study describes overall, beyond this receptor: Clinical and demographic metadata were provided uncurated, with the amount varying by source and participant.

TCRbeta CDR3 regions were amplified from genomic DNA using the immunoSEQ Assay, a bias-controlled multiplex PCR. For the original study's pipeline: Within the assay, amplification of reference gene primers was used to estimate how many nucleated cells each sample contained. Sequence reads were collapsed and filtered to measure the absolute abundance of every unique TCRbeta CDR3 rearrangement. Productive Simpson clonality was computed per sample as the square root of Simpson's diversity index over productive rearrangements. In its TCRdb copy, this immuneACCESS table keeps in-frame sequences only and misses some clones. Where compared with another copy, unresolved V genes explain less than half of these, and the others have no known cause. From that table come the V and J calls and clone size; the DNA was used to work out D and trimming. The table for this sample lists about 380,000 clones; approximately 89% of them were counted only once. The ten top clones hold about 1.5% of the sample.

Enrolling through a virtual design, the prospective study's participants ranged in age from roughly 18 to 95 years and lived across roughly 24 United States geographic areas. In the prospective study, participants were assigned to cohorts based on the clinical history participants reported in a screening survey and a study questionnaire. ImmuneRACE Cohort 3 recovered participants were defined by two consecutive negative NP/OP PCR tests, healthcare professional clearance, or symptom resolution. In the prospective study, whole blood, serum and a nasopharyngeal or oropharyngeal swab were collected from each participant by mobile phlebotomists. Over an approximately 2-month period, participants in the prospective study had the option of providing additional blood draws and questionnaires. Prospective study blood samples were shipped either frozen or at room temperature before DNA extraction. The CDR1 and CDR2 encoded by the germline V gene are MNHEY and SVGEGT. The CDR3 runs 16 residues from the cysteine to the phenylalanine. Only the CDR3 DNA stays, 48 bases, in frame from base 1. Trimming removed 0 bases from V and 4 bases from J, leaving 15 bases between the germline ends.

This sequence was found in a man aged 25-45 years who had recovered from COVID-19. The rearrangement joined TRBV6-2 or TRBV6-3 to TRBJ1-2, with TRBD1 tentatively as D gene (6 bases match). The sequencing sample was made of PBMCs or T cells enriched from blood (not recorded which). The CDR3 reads CASSYSIQGSFYGYTF. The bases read TGTGCCAGCAGTTACTCGATCCAGGGGAGCTTCTATGGCTACACCTTC.